This T cell receptor beta chain derives from a study of T-cell reconstitution after alpha-beta-depleted transplantation in children. The library targeted TCRbeta and was prepared with unique molecular identifiers. TCRdb re-derived calls from the PCR reads in MiXCR, one entry per CDR3 protein. This repertoire shows about 420,000 distinct CDR3 sequences, under 13% found once; its top ten account for 4.5% to 7%. V was pared by 7 bases and J by 5 bases, with 8 bases between. The CDR3 is made up of 12 amino acids. The germline CDR1 and CDR2 sequences are KGHDR and SFDVKD. This clonotype was seen at least ten times.

The chain is built from TRBV24-1 and TRBJ2-1; D is uncertain. The source material was PBMCs from the stem cell graft donor, sampled from the stem cell graft. This receptor was taken from a human donor who donated a stem cell graft to a child with acute myeloid leukemia. CDR3 region: CATSRHDNEQFF. CDR3 nucleotide sequence: TGTGCCACCAGCCGGCACGACAATGAGCAGTTCTTC.